These 19 T cell receptor beta chains were sequenced from one sample in a study of T cells after yellow fever vaccination. A single record per CDR3 protein comes from TCRdb applying MiXCR to the 5' RACE reads. The table records 150,000 to 200,000 distinct CDR3 sequences, 6% to 7.5% of them present only once. The material was CD4+ T cells sorted from PBMCs, obtained 5 days after the first yellow fever vaccination. These receptors were obtained from a young man who received the YFV17D yellow fever vaccine.

This clonotype was recorded at least ten times. J is TRBJ1-1 and V is TRBV24-1, with 7 bases identical to TRBD1. The trim removed 9 bases at V and 1 base at J, leaving 4 bases unmatched. This CDR3 is built from 13 residues. Per the germline V gene, CDR1 is KGHDR and CDR2 is SFDVKD. The CDR3, as DNA: TGTGCCACCCGACAGGGAAGGAACACTGAAGCTTTCTTT. Encoded protein: CATRQGRNTEAFF.

This clonotype was seen at least ten times. V and J are TRBV2 and TRBJ2-5; D assignment may be TRBD1 or TRBD2 (5 bases each). Trimming cost V 5 bases and J 4 bases, with 17 bases left between them. CDR1 is SNHLY, CDR2 FYNNEI, per germline. The CDR3 extends over 15 amino acids. The CDR3 sequence is CASSRGPVGPETQYF. Written as DNA, the CDR3 is TGTGCCAGCAGTCGGGGTCCGGTGGGGCCAGAGACCCAGTACTTC.

The sample holds a few counts of this clonotype. This rearrangement joins TRBV15 to TRBJ2-2; D remains unclear. The CDR3 covers 13 residues. Trimming stripped 8 bases from V and 4 bases from J, with 11 bases between. Germline assignment: CDR1 LNHNV and CDR2 YYDKDF (reference sequence). The CDR3 DNA is TGTGCCACCGGCTACCGGACCACCGGGGAGCTGTTTTTT. It yields the protein CATGYRTTGELFF.

In its sample, this clonotype was seen a few times. This chain connects TRBV5-1 to TRBJ2-2; TRBD1 is a possible D gene (5 bases). Trimming took off 3 bases at V and 7 bases at J, with 10 bases between the two ends. The CDR3 has 13 residues. The germline gives CDR1 SGHRS, CDR2 YFSETQ. In nucleotides, the CDR3 is TGCGCCAGCAGCTCTGGACAAGGCGGGGAGCTGTTTTTT. Translation gives CASSSGQGGELFF.

This clonotype has a count of ten or more. The chain is built from TRBV27 and TRBJ2-5, with D unresolved. Trimming shortened V by 3 bases and J by 4 bases, and 9 bases separated the two germline ends. The germline V gene encodes CDR1 MNHEY and CDR2 SMNVEV (reference sequence). The CDR3 covers 13 residues. CDR3 coding DNA: TGTGCCAGCAGTTTCAGGATGGGAGAGACCCAGTACTTC. It translates to CASSFRMGETQYF.

This clonotype was counted only a few times. This chain connects TRBV21-1 to TRBJ1-4; TRBD1, the table's D call, was not compared with the DNA. TRBV21-1 counts as a pseudogene. The CDR3 runs to 16 residues. The CDR3 sequence is CASSKAPGIRNEKLFF. CDR3 nucleotides: TGTGCCAGCAGCAAAGCTCCCGGCATACGTAATGAAAAACTGTTTTTT.

The sample holds many counts of this clonotype. The chain carries TRBV18 and TRBJ1-5; D gene unclear. Looked up from germline, CDR1 is KGHSH and CDR2 is LQKENI. Trimming removed 5 bases from V and 4 bases from J, with 9 bases in between. The CDR3 sequence is 13 residues long. CDR3 in DNA: TGTGCCAGCTCAACCGCACTTAATCAGCCCCAGCATTTT. Translation: CASSTALNQPQHF. Using reference TRBV18 and TRBJ1-5 for the parts outside the CDR3, the full variable domain is NAGVMQNPRHLVRRRGQEARLRCSPMKGHSHVYWYRQLPEEGLKFMVYLQKENIIDESGMPKERFSAEFPKEGPSILRIQQVVRGDSAAYFCASSTALNQPQHFGDGTRLSIL.

This clonotype was counted at least ten times. The chain links TRBV6-5 to TRBJ2-3, with D unclear. Between the trimmed V and J ends, which lost 6 bases and 1 base, there was a span of 8 bases. The CDR3 contains 13 residues. Looked up from germline, CDR1 is MNHEY and CDR2 is SVGAGI. The CDR3, as DNA: TGTGCCAGCAGGCCGTCTGGCACAGATACGCAGTATTTT. The encoded protein is CASRPSGTDTQYF.

This clonotype appeared many times. The V and J genes are TRBV12-3 or TRBV12-4 and TRBJ2-1; 9 positions agree with TRBD1. The CDR3 has 13 residues. V shed 6 bases, J shed 10 bases, and the junction held 7 bases outside the gene matches. The CDR3 spells CASSHGQGREQFF. The CDR3 region has the DNA TGTGCCAGCAGCCACGGACAGGGGAGGGAGCAGTTCTTC.

The table lists this clonotype with a few counts. The CDR3 nucleotides read TGTGCCTGGAGGTCGACTACGCACTATGGCTACACCTTC. Translating it yields CAWRSTTHYGYTF. V is TRBV30 and J is TRBJ1-2; D ambiguous. The CDR3 contains 13 residues. V was cut by 3 bases and J by 3 bases, with 11 bases left in between. The germline V gene has CDR1 GTSNPN and CDR2 SVGIG (reference sequence).

There are many counts of this clonotype. The CDR3 DNA reads TGTGCCAGCAGTGACCCCAGTACCACCGGGGAGCTGTTTTTT. Its translation is CASSDPSTTGELFF. V and J are TRBV6-1 and TRBJ2-2; D is unresolved. Germline loops: CDR1 MNHNS, CDR2 SASEGT. The CDR3 is 14 amino acids. Trimming pared 3 bases from V and 4 bases from J, leaving 9 bases between.

This clonotype was seen more than once but under ten times. The chain carries TRBV5-1 and TRBJ2-7; D may be TRBD1 or TRBD2 (5 bases each). Germline loops: CDR1 SGHRS, CDR2 YFSETQ. This CDR3 comprises 13 residues. V was clipped by 3 bases and J by 1 base, with 8 bases between them. The CDR3 spells CASSWDRSYEQYF. The CDR3, as DNA: TGCGCCAGCAGCTGGGACCGATCCTACGAGCAGTACTTC.

This clonotype was seen at least ten times. The chain couples TRBV18 to TRBJ1-2, with TRBD1 identical over 9 bases. This CDR3 contains 15 residues. V lost 3 bases and J lost 7; bases outside the gene matches: 9. Germline CDR1 reads KGHSH; CDR2 reads LQKENI. This CDR3 reads CASSPAGTGPRGYTF. The CDR3, as DNA: TGTGCCAGCTCACCGGCCGGGACAGGGCCTCGTGGCTACACCTTC.

This clonotype has at least ten counts. This chain joins TRBV6-1 and TRBJ2-7, with a tentative D call TRBD2 (5 bases). The CDR3 runs 12 residues. The V end was cut by 6 bases, the J end by 7 bases, with 13 bases between. Per germline, CDR1 MNHNS and CDR2 SASEGT. CDR3 protein: CASRSGVREQYF. CDR3 sequence (DNA): TGTGCCAGCAGGTCCGGGGTTCGGGAGCAGTACTTC.

This clonotype was recorded a few times. This rearrangement joins TRBV12-3 or TRBV12-4 to TRBJ2-2, with unresolved D. Trimming pared 2 bases from V and 6 bases from J, leaving 13 bases between. The CDR3 totals 15 residues. The DNA for the CDR3 is TGTGCCAGCAGTTTAAGTCACGCGGACCCCGGGGAGCTGTTTTTT. Translated: CASSLSHADPGELFF.

This clonotype was seen a few times. The J gene is TRBJ2-5, the V gene TRBV12-5; D not certain. Germline V lookup: CDR1 LGHNT, CDR2 FRNRAP. Deletions cut 7 bases from V and 7 bases from J, with 19 bases between. The CDR3 is 14 residues long. The CDR3 is CASAKDSSPGTQYF. CDR3 DNA: TGTGCTAGTGCCAAAGACTCGTCCCCGGGGACCCAGTACTTC.

The table lists this clonotype with a few counts. This chain uses TRBV2 with TRBJ1-4; 7 bases map to TRBD1. The V gene end was trimmed by 10 bases and the J gene end by 2 bases; junction bases not matched to a gene: 7. Germline-derived CDR1 and CDR2 are SNHLY and FYNNEI. The CDR3 is 14 amino acids. CDR3 region: CATHRGRTNEKLFF. Here the CDR3 DNA reads TGTGCCACCCACAGGGGAAGGACTAATGAAAAACTGTTTTTT.

In its sample, this clonotype was seen many times. The chain links TRBV2 to TRBJ2-5; D perhaps matches TRBD2 (6 bases). The CDR3 extends over 14 amino acids. V dropped 1 base and J dropped 4 bases, with 10 bases sitting between them. The germline V gene has CDR1 SNHLY and CDR2 FYNNEI. The DNA of the CDR3 is TGTGCCAGCAGTGAAGGTGCTAGCGTAGAGACCCAGTACTTC. This encodes CASSEGASVETQYF.

The gene calls are TRBV20-1 and TRBJ2-5; the match to TRBD2 covers 7 bases. Germline lookup yields CDR1 DFQATT and CDR2 SNEGSKA (reference sequence). The J segment lost 3 bases and the V segment lost 6 bases, leaving 7 bases of the junction unmatched. The CDR3 has 13 amino acids. CDR3: CSAPVAGEETQYF. The CDR3 DNA reads TGCAGTGCGCCTGTCGCGGGGGAAGAGACCCAGTACTTC.